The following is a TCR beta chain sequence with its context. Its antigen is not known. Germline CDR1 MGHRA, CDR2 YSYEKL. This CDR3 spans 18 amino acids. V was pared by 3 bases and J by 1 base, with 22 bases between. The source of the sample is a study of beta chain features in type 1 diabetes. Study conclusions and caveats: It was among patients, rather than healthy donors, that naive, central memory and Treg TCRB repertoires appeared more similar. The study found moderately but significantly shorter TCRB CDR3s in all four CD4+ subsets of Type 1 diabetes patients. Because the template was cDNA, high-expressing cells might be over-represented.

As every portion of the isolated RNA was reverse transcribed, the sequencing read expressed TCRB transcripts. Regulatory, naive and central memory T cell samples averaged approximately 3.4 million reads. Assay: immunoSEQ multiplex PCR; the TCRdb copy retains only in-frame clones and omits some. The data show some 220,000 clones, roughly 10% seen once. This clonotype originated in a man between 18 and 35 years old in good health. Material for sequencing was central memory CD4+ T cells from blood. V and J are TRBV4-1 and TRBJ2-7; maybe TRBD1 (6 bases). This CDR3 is CASSQWQGLSLHSYEQYF. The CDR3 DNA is TGCGCCAGCAGCCAGTGGCAGGGGCTTTCCCTTCATTCCTACGAGCAGTACTTC.